Sequencing of this T cell receptor beta chain was carried out in a study of human T cells and chemical hapten exposure. The wider study: Patch tests applied 0.01% DPC to the upper back and were scored after 6 days.

Specified time point: pre-sensitization, week 0. Treatment: therapeutic diphenylcyclopropenone sensitization with weekly scalp DPC. MiXCR, run by TCRdb on the RACE reads, gives a single entry per CDR3 protein. The profile shows about 350,000 distinct CDR3 sequences, roughly 6% of them singletons. V dropped 3 bases and J dropped 2 bases, with 8 bases sitting between them. CDR1 and CDR2 (germline): MNHEY, SMNVEV (reference sequence). The CDR3 runs to 15 residues. At least ten counts were recorded for this clonotype. This chain connects TRBV27 to TRBJ2-6; maybe TRBD2 (6 bases). This receptor was obtained from a woman between 18 and 29 years old with alopecia areata. Some clones in this sample may be carry-over from other donors' samples. The material was whole blood, obtained in connection with sensitization to the hapten diphenylcyclopropenone (DPC). CDR3 DNA sequence: TGTGCCAGCAGTTTTGGGGGGACTGGGGCCAACGTCCTGACTTTC. Translating it yields CASSFGGTGANVLTF.